This TCR beta chain stems from a study of tumor-infiltrating lymphocytes in primary liver carcinoma. As for this clonotype: Its matching antigen is unknown.

Trimming pared 6 bases from V and 3 bases from J, leaving 16 bases between. The CDR3 length is 14 residues. Germline CDR1 and CDR2: SGHRS and YFSETQ. Broader study findings: Tumors had a significantly higher top-250-clone fraction than blood (p = 0.039). Tumor region pairs shared more overlap than did tumor-adjacent and tumor-blood pairs.

Blood RNA was derived from unsorted whole blood, and germline DNA was extracted too. Total RNA amounting to around 450 ng was the source from which TCR beta cDNA was made with a constant-region primer. The TCR beta library was amplified through three nested multiplex PCR rounds in a modified ARM-PCR procedure. TRBV1-TRBV30 forward primers paired with a C-beta reverse primer drove the first two PCR rounds, about 11 cycles each. Using its own MiXCR run on the multiplex PCR reads, TCRdb lists one record per CDR3 protein. The repertoire consists of about 330,000 distinct CDR3 sequences, with almost 65% occurring once and the leading ten covering about 6%.

Sequencing input: peripheral blood. The rearrangement uses TRBV5-1 and TRBJ2-7; maybe TRBD2 (6 bases). This TCR came from a man aged 35 to 55 with primary liver carcinoma and hepatitis B virus infection. The CDR3 sequence: CASKSHPGVYEQYF. The CDR3 region has the DNA TGCGCCAGCAAATCTCACCCGGGAGTCTACGAGCAGTACTTC.